This T cell receptor beta chain was sequenced during a study of OX40 agonist ivuxolimab in advanced cancers. Study-level information: The study treated patients with ivuxolimab, an agonistic anti-OX40 (CD134) antibody. Whole-study results and caveats: Several nonresponders also turned out to have low normalized T-cell clonal expansion.

Only in-frame clones appear in the TCRdb table, and some are missing; sequencing was by immunoSEQ multiplex PCR. The table includes 40,000 to 60,000 clones, 85% to 95% detected once. Trimming cost V 4 bases and J 3 bases, with 19 bases left between them. The CDR3 contains 17 residues. In germline, CDR1 is SGHRS, CDR2 YFSETQ. As concerns this clone: Antigen: not known.

The source of this sequence is an adult with an advanced solid tumor such as melanoma, head and neck, liver or kidney cancer. The sample in question was CD4+ or CD8+ T cells sorted from blood, obtained in a trial of the OX40 agonist ivuxolimab. The chain employs TRBV5-1 and TRBJ2-2; a weak D match, TRBD2 (6 bases). The CDR3 region has the DNA TGCGCCAGCAGCCGGCCCGCGGGGATGGGTGACACCGGGGAGCTGTTTTTT. It translates to CASSRPAGMGDTGELFF.